This T cell receptor (beta chain) was found in a study of T cell responses to AZD1222 COVID-19 vaccine. Study as a whole: The study pooled second doses at about 4 or about 12 weeks. Study findings and constraints: Scientists sampled the repertoires only once the peak T cell response had passed. After two AZD1222 doses, spike-specific TCR breadth and depth rose versus day 0.

Here immunoSEQ multiplex PCR was the method, and the copy in TCRdb shows in-frame clones only, minus some. This sample has more than 100,000 clones, with roughly 88% found just once. The table lists this clone with a few counts. What it binds is not known. The CDR3 extends over 16 amino acids. V lost 10 bases and J 5 bases, leaving 26 bases between the germline ends. Germline V gives CDR1 SGHVS, CDR2 FQNEAQ. This sequence joins TRBV7-8 and TRBJ2-5, with D perhaps given as TRBD1 or TRBD2 (7 bases each). The source material was peripheral blood, sampled on day 0 of AZD1222 vaccination. The clonotype comes from an adult in good health. In nucleotides, the CDR3 is TGTGCCATTTCACCCCAGGGGGAGGGATGGCGGGAGACCCAGTACTTC. Protein sequence: CAISPQGEGWRETQYF.